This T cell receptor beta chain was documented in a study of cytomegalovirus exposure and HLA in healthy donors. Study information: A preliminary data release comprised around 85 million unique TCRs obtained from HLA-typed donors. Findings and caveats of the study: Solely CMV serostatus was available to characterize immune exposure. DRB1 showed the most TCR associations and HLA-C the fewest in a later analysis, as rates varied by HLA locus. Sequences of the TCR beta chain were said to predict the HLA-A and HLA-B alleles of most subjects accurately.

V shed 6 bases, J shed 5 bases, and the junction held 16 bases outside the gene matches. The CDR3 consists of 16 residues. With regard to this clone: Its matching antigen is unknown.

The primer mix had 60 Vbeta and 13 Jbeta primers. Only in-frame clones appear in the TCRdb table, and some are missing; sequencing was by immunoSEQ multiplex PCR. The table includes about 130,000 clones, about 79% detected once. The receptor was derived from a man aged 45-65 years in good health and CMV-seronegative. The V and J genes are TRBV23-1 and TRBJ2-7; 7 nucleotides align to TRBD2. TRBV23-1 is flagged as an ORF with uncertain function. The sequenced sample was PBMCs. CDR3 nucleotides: TGCGCCAGCAGGCTGGGCGGGGGTGCATTGGCCGACGAGCAGTACTTC. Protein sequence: CASRLGGGALADEQYF.